This entry lists 28 T cell receptor beta chains sequenced from one sample in a study of cytomegalovirus exposure and HLA in healthy donors. Clones were read by immunoSEQ multiplex PCR, and TCRdb kept only the in-frame ones, dropping some. This sample has about 60,000 clones, with about 96% found just once. Sequenced input: PBMCs. All receptors come from a woman under 30 in good health and CMV-seronegative.

The V gene is TRBV4-1, the J gene TRBJ2-3, with D possibly being TRBD1 (7 bases). Germline V gives CDR1 MGHRA, CDR2 YSYEKL. The V end lost 5 bases, the J end lost 2 bases, and 14 bases lay between the germline ends. The CDR3 consists of 15 residues. CDR3 nucleotide sequence: TGCGCCAGCAGCGCCCAGGGGGGAACCACAGATACGCAGTATTTT. Amino acids: CASSAQGGTTDTQYF.

The chain is built from TRBV28 and TRBJ2-5, with a tentative D call TRBD2 (6 bases). Germline CDR1 is MDHEN and CDR2 is SYDVKM. The V end lost 6 bases, the J end lost 4 bases, and 15 bases lay between the germline ends. CDR3 length: 14 residues. The CDR3: CASSPGRRGETQYF. CDR3 DNA: TGTGCCAGCAGCCCCGGTCGGAGGGGAGAGACCCAGTACTTC.

The chain couples TRBV5-1 to TRBJ1-1, with 8 nucleotides matching TRBD1. CDR3 length: 14 residues. Germline trimming cut 4 bases from V and 6 bases from J; bases unmatched to any gene: 8. Germline V gives CDR1 SGHRS, CDR2 YFSETQ. CDR3 bases: TGCGCCAGCAGCCACACAGGGGGAGGGGCTGAAGCTTTCTTT. It codes for CASSHTGGGAEAFF.

This chain connects TRBV9 to TRBJ2-5; tentatively, D is TRBD2 (6 bases). The V gene lost 0 bases and the J gene lost 5 bases, with 14 bases spanning the gap. CDR3 length: 15 amino acids. Germline V gene data show CDR1 as SGDLS and CDR2 as YYNGEE. CDR3 amino acids: CASSVASGESETQYF. Written as DNA, the CDR3 is TGTGCCAGCAGCGTAGCTTCGGGGGAATCGGAGACCCAGTACTTC.

This clone came up once. The chain links TRBV21-1 to TRBJ2-5; the D segment call TRBD1 is taken from the table without a DNA check. TRBV21-1 is a listed pseudogene. The CDR3 runs 14 residues. The CDR3 sequence is CASISTGGIETKYF. In nucleotides, the CDR3 is TGTGCCAGCATCTCGACAGGGGGCATTGAGACCAAGTACTTC.

The chain combines TRBV19 with TRBJ1-1; TRBD1 matches at 7 bases. The V gene end was trimmed by 10 bases and the J gene end by 1 base; junction bases not matched to a gene: 15. CDR1 LNHDA and CDR2 SQIVND come from the germline V gene (reference sequence). This CDR3 is 16 amino acids long. Here the CDR3 reads CATRGSSGRPNTEAFF. The CDR3 DNA follows: TGTGCCACCAGGGGGTCGTCGGGCAGACCGAACACTGAAGCTTTCTTT.

The V call is TRBV27, the J call TRBJ1-1; possible D gene TRBD1, 6 bases. Trimming shortened V by 3 bases and J by 4 bases, and 12 bases separated the two germline ends. The germline gives CDR1 MNHEY, CDR2 SMNVEV (reference sequence). CDR3 length equals 14 residues. CDR3 nucleotides: TGTGCCAGCAGTTTGGGGTACAGGGTCACTGAAGCTTTCTTT. Amino acids: CASSLGYRVTEAFF.

The chain links TRBV4-2 to TRBJ1-2; TRBD1 is a possible D gene (5 bases). This CDR3 has 20 amino acids. Germline assignment: CDR1 LGHNA and CDR2 YNFKEQ. The V gene lost 0 bases and the J gene lost 4 bases, with 27 bases spanning the gap. The CDR3 sequence: CASSQDGGPGTTIGSYGYTF. The CDR3 DNA follows: TGTGCCAGCAGCCAAGATGGGGGTCCCGGGACCACCATCGGGAGCTATGGCTACACCTTC.

The rearrangement links TRBV7-9 to TRBJ2-7; TRBD2 is a possible D gene (5 bases). There are 13 residues in the CDR3. Trimming took 2 bases from V and 4 from J, leaving 9 bases between them. Germline V gives CDR1 SEHNR, CDR2 FQNEAQ (reference sequence). The CDR3 nucleotides read TGTGCCAGCAGCTTAACGGGGTGGTACGAGCAGTACTTC. Protein: CASSLTGWYEQYF.

The chain combines TRBV14 with TRBJ2-5; D gene unclear. The V end was cut by 4 bases, the J end by 2 bases, with 11 bases between. Per germline, CDR1 SGHDN and CDR2 FVKESK. This CDR3 region has 14 residues. CDR3 loop: CASSPRHPQETQYF. In nucleotides, the CDR3 is TGTGCCAGCAGCCCGAGACACCCACAAGAGACCCAGTACTTC.

This clone was detected a few times. The chain links TRBV7-6 to TRBJ2-5; D is possibly TRBD1 (6 bases). The CDR3 covers 12 residues. Per germline, CDR1 SGHVS and CDR2 FNYEAQ. V lost 5 bases and J lost 9, with 13 bases in between. The DNA of the CDR3 is TGTGCCAGCAGCCCAAACCCAGGGGCCCAGTACTTC. It specifies CASSPNPGAQYF.

V is TRBV18 and J is TRBJ2-1, with D maybe TRBD2 (5 bases). This CDR3 region has 13 residues. Germline CDR1 reads KGHSH; CDR2 reads LQKENI. V lost 0 bases, J lost 9 bases, and 9 bases lay in between. The CDR3 reads CASSPPGVGEQFF. In nucleotides, the CDR3 is TGTGCCAGCTCACCACCCGGGGTGGGTGAGCAGTTCTTC.

The chain combines TRBV4-3 with TRBJ1-5, with 7 bases aligning to TRBD1. The ends lost 0 bases at V and 6 bases at J; junction bases unmatched: 8. This CDR3 contains 16 residues. The germline V gene encodes CDR1 LGHNA and CDR2 YSLEER. The CDR3 spells CASSQDLGGPFQPQHF. The CDR3 coding sequence is TGCGCCAGCAGCCAAGATTTAGGGGGCCCCTTTCAGCCCCAGCATTTT.

This clone was counted between two and nine times. The V call is TRBV5-1, the J call TRBJ1-1, with D tentatively TRBD1 (5 bases). Trimming removed 0 bases at V and 2 bases at J, with 11 bases between. The CDR3 length is 15 residues. Germline CDR1 reads SGHRS; CDR2 reads YFSETQ. CDR3 nucleotides: TGCGCCAGCAGCTTGGTGCAGGGTGGTAACACTGAAGCTTTCTTT. Translation gives CASSLVQGGNTEAFF.

For the CDR3, the DNA is TGCGCCAGCCGGGTCGGGGACACCGGGGAGCTGTTTTTT. This translates into CASRVGDTGELFF. This chain connects TRBV5-1 to TRBJ2-2, with a weak D call TRBD2 (5 bases). This CDR3 has 13 amino acids. The V gene lost 7 bases and the J gene lost 3 bases, with 10 bases spanning the gap. The germline V gene encodes CDR1 SGHRS and CDR2 YFSETQ.

The CDR3 spells CASSLLPLSSYNEQFF. In nucleotides, the CDR3 is TGTGCCAGCAGCTTATTGCCACTGAGCTCCTACAATGAGCAGTTCTTC. V gene TRBV7-7 combines with J gene TRBJ2-1, with D uncertain. V was shortened by 2 bases and J by 0 bases, with 11 bases between the two germline ends. Germline CDR1 and CDR2: SSHAT and FNYEAQ (reference sequence). The CDR3 is made up of 16 amino acids.

The gene calls are TRBV19 and TRBJ2-7; TRBD2 matches at 12 bases. From germline, CDR1 is LNHDA and CDR2 SQIVND (reference sequence). The CDR3 is 14 amino acids. V gave up 6 bases and J gave up 2 bases; unmatched junction bases: 2. The CDR3 is CASSGLAGTYEQYF. As DNA, the CDR3 is TGTGCCAGTAGCGGACTAGCGGGGACCTACGAGCAGTACTTC.

The rearrangement joins TRBV7-9 to TRBJ1-1; the D gene is possibly TRBD1 (5 bases). The CDR3 sequence is 13 residues long. CDR1 is SEHNR and CDR2 is FQNEAQ in the germline V gene (reference sequence). V was trimmed by 7 bases and J by 1 base, leaving 10 bases between them. CDR3 nucleotides: TGTGCCAGCACCCTACAGGAGAACACTGAAGCTTTCTTT. It encodes CASTLQENTEAFF.

CDR3 bases: TGTGCCAGCAGCCTTCCCGGGATGGGTGAGCAGTTCTTC. Amino acid sequence: CASSLPGMGEQFF. V and J are TRBV28 and TRBJ2-1; D might be TRBD2 (5 bases). With 6 bases removed from V and 9 bases from J, the gap between germline ends came to 15 bases. The CDR3 has 13 residues. Looked up from germline, CDR1 is MDHEN and CDR2 is SYDVKM.

The CDR3 here is CASNKIRGGPNTGELFF. In DNA form, the CDR3 reads TGTGCCAGCAACAAAATCCGGGGGGGCCCCAACACCGGGGAGCTGTTTTTT. This chain uses TRBV7-9 with TRBJ2-2, with 8 bases identical to TRBD2. Looked up from germline, CDR1 is SEHNR and CDR2 is FQNEAQ (reference sequence). The V and J ends lost 7 bases and 2 bases, in that order; junction bases with no gene match: 12. The CDR3 sequence is 17 residues long. The full variable domain, rest sourced from reference TRBV7-9 and TRBJ2-2, is DTGVSQNPRHKITKRGQNVTFRCDPISEHNRLYWYRQTLGQGPEFLTYFQNEAQLEKSRLLSDRFSAERPKGSFSTLEIQRTEQGDSAMYLCASNKIRGGPNTGELFFGEGSRLTVL.

V is TRBV5-1 and J is TRBJ2-7; the D gene is possibly TRBD2 (7 bases). V was clipped by 0 bases and J by 7 bases, with 17 bases between them. The CDR3 length is 15 residues. Per germline, CDR1 SGHRS and CDR2 YFSETQ. This chain's CDR3 is CASSLGASGGGEQYF. CDR3 DNA sequence: TGCGCCAGCAGCTTGGGAGCTAGCGGAGGGGGGGAGCAGTACTTC.

The CDR3 sequence: CASSPLASGYTF. The DNA for the CDR3 is TGTGCCAGCAGCCCCCTAGCCTCCGGCTACACCTTC. The J gene is TRBJ1-2, the V gene TRBV6-6; D is ambiguous. V lost 6 bases to trimming and J lost 8 bases, with 13 bases between them. The germline gives CDR1 MNHNY, CDR2 SVGAGI (reference sequence). The length of the CDR3 is 12 residues.

This chain joins TRBV6-5 and TRBJ2-1; D is perhaps TRBD1 (6 bases). Germline-derived CDR1 and CDR2 are MNHEY and SVGAGI. Trimming shortened V by 2 bases and J by 10 bases, and 12 bases separated the two germline ends. This CDR3 contains 13 residues. CDR3 region: CASSYPGQPEQFF. The CDR3 DNA follows: TGTGCCAGCAGTTACCCAGGACAGCCCGAGCAGTTCTTC.

V is TRBV28 and J is TRBJ1-2; tentatively, D is TRBD1 (5 bases). The CDR3 consists of 12 residues. The germline V gene has CDR1 MDHEN and CDR2 SYDVKM. Deletions cut 8 bases from V and 7 bases from J, with 14 bases between. The CDR3 DNA reads TGTGCCAGCGGGGCCTCGTGGACTGGCTACACCTTC. This sequence encodes CASGASWTGYTF.

This clone was detected once. The J gene is TRBJ2-1, the V gene TRBV27; D remains unclear. V lost 4 bases and J lost 0, with 10 bases in between. The CDR3 covers 15 residues. CDR1 and CDR2 from the germline V gene are MNHEY and SMNVEV (reference sequence). The CDR3 DNA reads TGTGCCAGCAGTTCAGACTGGAGCTCCTACAATGAGCAGTTCTTC. This gives the protein CASSSDWSSYNEQFF.

The chain combines TRBV11-2 with TRBJ1-1; possible D gene TRBD1, 5 bases. CDR1 is SGHAT, CDR2 FQNNGV, per germline. V dropped 3 bases and J dropped 3 bases, with 8 bases sitting between them. The CDR3 loop spans 13 amino acids. The CDR3 protein is CASSFRVDTEAFF. The CDR3, as DNA: TGTGCCAGCAGCTTCAGGGTCGACACTGAAGCTTTCTTT.

The chain links TRBV5-1 to TRBJ1-2; D is unresolved. With 0 bases removed from V and 0 bases from J, the gap between germline ends came to 6 bases. This CDR3 is 14 amino acids long. The germline CDR1 and CDR2 sequences are SGHRS and YFSETQ. The DNA for the CDR3 is TGCGCCAGCAGCTTGGCCAGATCTAACTATGGCTACACCTTC. This encodes CASSLARSNYGYTF.

The chain couples TRBV5-6 to TRBJ1-1; 9 positions agree with TRBD1. The CDR3 contains 17 residues. Germline V gene lookup returns CDR1 SGHDT and CDR2 YYEEEE. V gave up 4 bases and J gave up 2 bases; unmatched junction bases: 12. CDR3 residues: CASSQLTGGKGNTEAFF. Here the CDR3 DNA reads TGTGCCAGCAGCCAACTGACAGGGGGTAAAGGAAACACTGAAGCTTTCTTT.